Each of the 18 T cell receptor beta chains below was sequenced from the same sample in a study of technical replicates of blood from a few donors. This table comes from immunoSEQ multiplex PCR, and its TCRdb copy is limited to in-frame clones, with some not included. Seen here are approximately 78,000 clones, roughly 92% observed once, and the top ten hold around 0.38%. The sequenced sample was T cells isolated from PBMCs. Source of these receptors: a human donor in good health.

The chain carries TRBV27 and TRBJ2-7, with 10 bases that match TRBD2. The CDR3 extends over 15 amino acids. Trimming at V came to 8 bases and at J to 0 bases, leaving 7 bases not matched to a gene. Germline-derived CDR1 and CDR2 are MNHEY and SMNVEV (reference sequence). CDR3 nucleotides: TGTGCCAGCGGCTCACTAGCGGGATACTCCTACGAGCAGTACTTC. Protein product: CASGSLAGYSYEQYF.

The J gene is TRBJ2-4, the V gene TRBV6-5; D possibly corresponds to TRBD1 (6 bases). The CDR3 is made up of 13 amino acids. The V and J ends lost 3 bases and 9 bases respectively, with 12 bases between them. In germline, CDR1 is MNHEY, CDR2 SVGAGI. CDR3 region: CASSYTGSGIQYF. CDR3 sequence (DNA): TGTGCCAGCAGTTATACAGGGTCGGGCATTCAGTACTTC.

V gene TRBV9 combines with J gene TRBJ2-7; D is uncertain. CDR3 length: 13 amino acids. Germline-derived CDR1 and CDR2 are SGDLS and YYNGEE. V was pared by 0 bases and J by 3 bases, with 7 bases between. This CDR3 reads CASSVDGGYEQYF. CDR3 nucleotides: TGTGCCAGCAGCGTAGATGGCGGCTACGAGCAGTACTTC.

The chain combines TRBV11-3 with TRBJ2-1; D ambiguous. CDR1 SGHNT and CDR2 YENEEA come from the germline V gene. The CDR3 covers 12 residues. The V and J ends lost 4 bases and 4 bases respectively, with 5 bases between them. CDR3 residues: CASSSAYNEQFF. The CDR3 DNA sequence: TGTGCCAGCAGCTCCGCGTACAATGAGCAGTTCTTC.

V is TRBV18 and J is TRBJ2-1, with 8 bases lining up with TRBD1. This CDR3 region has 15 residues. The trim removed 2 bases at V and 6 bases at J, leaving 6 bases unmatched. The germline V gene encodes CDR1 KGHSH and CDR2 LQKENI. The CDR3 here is CASSPSGTGLNEQFF. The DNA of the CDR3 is TGTGCCAGCTCACCATCCGGGACAGGCCTCAATGAGCAGTTCTTC.

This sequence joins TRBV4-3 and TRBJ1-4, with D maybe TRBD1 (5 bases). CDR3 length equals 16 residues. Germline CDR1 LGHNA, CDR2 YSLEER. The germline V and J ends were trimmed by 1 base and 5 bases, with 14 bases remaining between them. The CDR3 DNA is TGCGCCAGCAGCCAAGCCGGCGGGACGGCAAATGAAAAACTGTTTTTT. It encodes CASSQAGGTANEKLFF.

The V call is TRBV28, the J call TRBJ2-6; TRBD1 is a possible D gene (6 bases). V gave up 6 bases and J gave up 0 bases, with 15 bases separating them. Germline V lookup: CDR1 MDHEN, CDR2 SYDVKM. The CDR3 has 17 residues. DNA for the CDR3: TGTGCCAGCAGCTTCAGGGGTCTTTCCTCTGGGGCCAACGTCCTGACTTTC. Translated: CASSFRGLSSGANVLTF.

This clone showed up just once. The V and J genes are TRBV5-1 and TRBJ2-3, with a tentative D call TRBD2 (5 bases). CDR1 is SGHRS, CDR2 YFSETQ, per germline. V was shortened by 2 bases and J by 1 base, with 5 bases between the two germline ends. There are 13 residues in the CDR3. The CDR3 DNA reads TGCGCCAGCAGCTTCGGGGGCACAGATACGCAGTATTTT. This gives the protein CASSFGGTDTQYF.

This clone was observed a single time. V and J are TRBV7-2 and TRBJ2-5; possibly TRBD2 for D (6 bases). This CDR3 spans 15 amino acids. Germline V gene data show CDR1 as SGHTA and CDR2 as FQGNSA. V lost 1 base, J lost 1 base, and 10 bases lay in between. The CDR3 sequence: CASSLDGGGQETQYF. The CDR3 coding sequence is TGTGCCAGCAGCTTAGACGGGGGAGGCCAAGAGACCCAGTACTTC.

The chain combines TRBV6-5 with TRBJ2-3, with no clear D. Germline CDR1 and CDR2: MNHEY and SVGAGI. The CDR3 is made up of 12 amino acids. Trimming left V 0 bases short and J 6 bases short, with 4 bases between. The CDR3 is CASSYSFDTQYF. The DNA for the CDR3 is TGTGCCAGCAGTTACTCCTTCGATACGCAGTATTTT.

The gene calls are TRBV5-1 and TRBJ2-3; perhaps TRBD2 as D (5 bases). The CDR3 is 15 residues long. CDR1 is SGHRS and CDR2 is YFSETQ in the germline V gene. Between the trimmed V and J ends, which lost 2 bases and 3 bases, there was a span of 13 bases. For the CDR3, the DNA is TGCGCCAGCAGCTTCGGAAGGGAGAGGACAGATACGCAGTATTTT. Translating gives CASSFGRERTDTQYF.

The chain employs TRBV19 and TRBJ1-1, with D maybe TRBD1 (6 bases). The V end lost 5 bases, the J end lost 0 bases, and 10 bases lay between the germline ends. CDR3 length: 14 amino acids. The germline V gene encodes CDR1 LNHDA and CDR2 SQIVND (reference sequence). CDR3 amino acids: CASSVQGLNTEAFF. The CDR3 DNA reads TGTGCCAGTAGTGTACAGGGTCTGAACACTGAAGCTTTCTTT.

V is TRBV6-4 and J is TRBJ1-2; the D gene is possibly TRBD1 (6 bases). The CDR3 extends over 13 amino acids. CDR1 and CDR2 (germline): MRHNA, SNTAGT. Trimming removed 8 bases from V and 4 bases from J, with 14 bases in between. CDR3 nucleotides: TGTGCCAGCTCCCCAGGGGACGCCTATGGCTACACCTTC. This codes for CASSPGDAYGYTF.

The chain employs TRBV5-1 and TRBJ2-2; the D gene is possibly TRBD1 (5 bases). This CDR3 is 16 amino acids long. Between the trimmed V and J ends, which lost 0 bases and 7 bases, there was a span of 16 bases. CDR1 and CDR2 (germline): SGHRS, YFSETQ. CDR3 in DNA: TGCGCCAGCAGCTTGGTGGAGTACAGGTCTGGCGGGGAGCTGTTTTTT. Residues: CASSLVEYRSGGELFF. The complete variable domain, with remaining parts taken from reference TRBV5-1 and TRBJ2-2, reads KAGVTQTPRYLIKTRGQQVTLSCSPISGHRSVSWYQQTPGQGLQFLFEYFSETQRNKGNFPGRFSGRQFSNSRSEMNVSTLELGDSALYLCASSLVEYRSGGELFFGEGSRLTVL.

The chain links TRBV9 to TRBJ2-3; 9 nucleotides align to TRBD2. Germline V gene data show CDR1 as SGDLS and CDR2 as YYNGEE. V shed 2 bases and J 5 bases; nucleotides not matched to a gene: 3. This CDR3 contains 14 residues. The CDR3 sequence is CASSVLTSGDTQYF. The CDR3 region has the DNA TGTGCCAGCAGCGTTCTGACTAGCGGAGATACGCAGTATTTT.

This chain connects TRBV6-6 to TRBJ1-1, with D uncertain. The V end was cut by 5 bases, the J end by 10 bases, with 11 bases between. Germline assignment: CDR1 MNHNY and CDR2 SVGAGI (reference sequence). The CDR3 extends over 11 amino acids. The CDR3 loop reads CASSQLETAFF. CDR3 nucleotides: TGTGCCAGCAGTCAACTCGAAACAGCTTTCTTT.

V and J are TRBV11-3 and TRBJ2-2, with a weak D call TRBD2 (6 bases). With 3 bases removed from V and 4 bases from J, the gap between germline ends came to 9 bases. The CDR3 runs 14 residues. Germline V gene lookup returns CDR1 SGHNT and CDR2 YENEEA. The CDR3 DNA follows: TGTGCCAGCAGCTTCGACGGGGGCACCGGGGAGCTGTTTTTT. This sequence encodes CASSFDGGTGELFF.

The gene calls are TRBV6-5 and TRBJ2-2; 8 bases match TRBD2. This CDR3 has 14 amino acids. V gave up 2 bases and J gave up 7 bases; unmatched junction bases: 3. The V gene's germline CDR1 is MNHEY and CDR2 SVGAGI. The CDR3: CASSYREGVGELFF. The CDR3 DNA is TGTGCCAGCAGTTACCGGGAGGGTGTCGGGGAGCTGTTTTTT.